This T cell receptor beta chain was found in a study of cytomegalovirus exposure and HLA in healthy donors (dated by TCRdb to 2017 to 2019). For context, the study as a whole: According to an earlier analysis of 587 of the donors, about 179 million T cells yielded some 120 million unique TCR beta sequences and roughly 280 Gb of sequence data. An early release that covered 500 to 800 HLA-typed donors contained about 300 gigabases of sequencing data and tens of millions of unique TCR sequences. Of the roughly 390 genotyped donors, approximately 82% fell in the genetic ancestry cluster associated with self-reported Caucasian donors. The aim of the study was to test whether cataloging public T cell receptors could identify signatures of past pathogen exposure. The study profiled the T cell repertoires of under 850 subjects by immunosequencing and related them to cytomegalovirus serostatus. Along with the 666-subject first cohort, a separate validation cohort of around 110 different subjects was used. The study combined high-throughput TCR immunosequencing, statistical association of individual TCRs with disease status, and machine learning to predict cytomegalovirus infection status. In a later analysis, previously published TCR beta repertoires from about 670 donors were re-analyzed and high-resolution HLA genotyping was added so that TCR occurrence patterns could be studied. The later analysis used no new phenotypic data to find candidate immune exposures, relying instead on TCR beta sequences and their occurrence across donors. In an earlier analysis of 550 to 700 of the donors, high-throughput TCR beta sequencing was used to judge whether each TCR beta V gene segment behaved as functional or pseudogenic. Donor age, sex, ethnicity and CMV serostatus were compiled alongside the repertoire data. In a later genetic analysis, genome-wide SNP genotypes for 398 of the 666 donors were used, and that subset was treated as a discovery cohort. Every discovery cohort repertoire had been produced on one sequencing platform. HLA typing included class I and class II loci at four-digit resolution. Typing coverage varied by locus: about 620-630 donors for A, B, C, DRB1 and DQB1; about 520 for DQA1; about 590 for DPA1; some 470 for DPB1. Four to six DR-DQ haplotypes were handled as single units for association and clustering, since linkage in the cohort was strong. On average, approximately 250,000 unique TCR beta nucleotide sequences were sequenced per donor among a few hundred genotyped donors of the cohort, with roughly 18% of those sequences being non-productive.

As concerns this clone: Which antigen it targets is not known. No base quality values were provided; no much bigger clone lies one nucleotide off.

On the study overall, not on this receptor specifically: Linkage disequilibrium might explain the correlated functional status among segregating V segments, but an unknown experimental factor could not be excluded. Compared with the approximately 670-donor mean, donors in an Asian-associated ancestry cluster had fewer N-insertions in productive TCRs, according to a later genetic analysis. Most TCR sequences were seen in very few donors, while some public TCRs were found in many individuals. A later analysis found that most CMV-associated TCR beta chains appeared HLA-restricted, with HLA associations seemingly driven largely by CMV exposure. Strong co-occurrence of HLA alleles, especially DR and DQ, made assigning TCR associations to individual alleles difficult. Cytomegalovirus status was reported to be diagnosed by the classifier with high specificity and sensitivity in both the original and validation cohorts. A later genetic analysis associated a missense DCLRE1C variant with V-gene and J-gene trimming of TCR beta chains, and an independent cohort replicated the association. Immune exposure information for the cohort was limited to CMV serostatus. Several of the top co-occurrence clusters appeared to be linked to parvovirus B19, influenza, CMV and Epstein-Barr virus, according to a later analysis. A later analysis associated about 16,000 TCR beta sequences with specific HLA alleles at a false discovery rate of 0.05. In the study, approximately 160 TCR beta chains were listed as associated with cytomegalovirus. Roughly uniform sequencing depth across donors was assumed in presence/absence analyses, although this assumption may not hold. In vitro tests confirmed that a few of the cytomegalovirus-associated TCR beta chains recognize cytomegalovirus antigens. A further reported finding was that TCR beta sequences accurately predicted the HLA-A and HLA-B alleles for most subjects in the first cohort. Because some donors lacked HLA typing at each locus, the association tests relied only on the typed subset. In an earlier analysis of roughly 500 of the donors, most TCR beta V segments appeared in productive rearrangements about 87% or about 30% of the time, broadly matching IMGT annotations. The authors suggested that the approach could potentially be extended to other disease states and immunological phenotypes. Only TCR beta chains were sequenced in this cohort, and the absence of alpha or paired-chain data limited detectable features. A later analysis found that TCR association rates varied across HLA loci, with DRB1 alleles showing the most associated TCRs and HLA-C alleles the fewest. Compared with equally common non-associated chains, HLA-associated TCR beta chains in a later analysis were more clonally expanded and had lower generation probabilities. Because counts were too low, 15 to 20 rarely observed V segments, including chromosome 9 orphons, were left out of the earlier analysis of some 600 of the donors. The sequencing pipeline was judged likely to have produced a cluster of highly shared sequence variants as a technical artifact.

The cohort consisted of more than 650 healthy bone marrow donors. At the time of sampling, every cohort member was nominally healthy, though immune exposures that went unrecorded were likely present. The donor tested CMV seronegative and was one of the 352 seronegative cohort members. Each donor provided a peripheral blood sample, and peripheral blood mononuclear cells were used for TCR beta sequencing. Genomic DNA was extracted from the blood cell samples with the Qiagen DNeasy Blood Extraction Kit. The protocol used for the library was the immunoSEQ multiplex PCR assay. A mixture of 60 forward primers for TCR Vbeta segments and 13 reverse primers for TCR Jbeta segments was used in the multiplex PCR. The CDR3 region of rearranged TCR beta genes was amplified from genomic DNA with a multiplex PCR assay. The amplified TCR beta libraries were sequenced on the Illumina HiSeq System as 87-base-pair reads. Turning to the authors' computational methods: In a later analysis, some 80 million unique TCR beta chains were counted across the 666 repertoires, and about 9.9 million of these chains were shared by at least two donors. Raw reads were error-corrected and collapsed into unique sequences by a nearest-neighbor algorithm in which closely related sequences were merged to remove PCR and sequencing errors. CDR3 sequences were aligned to IMGT reference sequences to assign V, D and J gene segments. For a sequence to be retained, at least a six-nucleotide match to both a V gene segment and a J gene segment was required. Rearrangements were classified as productive when the CDR3 lacked stop codons and remained in frame with V and J, and all other rearrangements were classified as non-productive. Following IMGT convention, CDR3 was defined as the stretch from the second conserved V-encoded cysteine to the conserved J-encoded phenylalanine. Sequences without an unambiguous match to a single V gene segment were excluded from the earlier analysis of almost 600 of the donors. An earlier analysis of 587 of the donors classified V segments as functional when productive rearrangements were above 56.7% and as segregating when the standard deviation between donors was above 5%. A statistical classification framework was built for diagnosing cytomegalovirus status from the catalog of TCR beta chain sequences. In a later analysis, TCR nucleotide sequences were compared against IMGT/GENE-DB human TR gene sequences so that V and J genes could be assigned. A later analysis assigned CDR3 sequences and most-parsimonious VDJ recombination scenarios with the TCRdist pipeline. A later analysis defined each TCR beta chain by its CDR3 amino acid sequence plus V-gene family, and excluded reads lacking a unique V-gene family. As a way to deal with suspected cross-contamination and a sequencing artifact, a later analysis dropped nearly 600 nucleotide sequences that were highly shared and had low generation probability. For each public chain, a later analysis derived a clonal expansion index from normalized ranks of inferred template counts within each repertoire. A later analysis computed generation probabilities with a VDJ recombination model fitted to out-of-frame rearrangements, and checked the results against IGoR. Hypergeometric tests were used in a later analysis to score TCR-TCR, TCR-HLA and TCR-CMV co-occurrence, with a repertoire-size bias correction applied to the TCR pairs. To estimate false discovery rates, a later analysis permuted the HLA or CMV assignments 20 times. In a later analysis, co-occurring TCRs were grouped using DBSCAN, with TCRdist sequence similarity added in when clustering inside HLA-allele-positive subsets. Repertoires with fewer than 30,000 or more than 120,000 public chains, plus five repertoires with anomalous nucleotide sharing, were excluded from co-occurrence clustering. TCRdb provides this immuneACCESS table in a form limited to in-frame rearrangements. Some clones are lacking; in checked studies, under half of them reflect an unresolved V gene, and why the rest are absent is not known. D and trimming were read from the DNA, whereas the V and J calls and clone size are those reported in that table. Within this sample are roughly 130,000 clones, with about four fifths of them counted one time only. The ten largest clones take up roughly 2% of the sample.

This TCR was sampled from a man aged 18 to 30 in good health and CMV-seronegative. Sequencing used PBMCs.

The CDR3 region: CASSLGQGGQPQHF. The DNA sequence is as follows: TGTGCCAGCAGCCTGGGACAGGGAGGTCAGCCCCAGCATTTT. The rearranged chain carries TRBV7-9 and TRBJ1-5; the central 9 bases match TRBD1. Taken from cysteine to phenylalanine, the CDR3 has 14 residues. Left in the record is the CDR3 DNA by itself, 42 bases read in frame from the first base. Trimmed from V: 5 bases; trimmed from J: 6 bases; junction bases lacking a gene match: 5. From a lookup of the germline V gene (reference sequence), CDR1 and CDR2 are SEHNR and FQNEAQ.